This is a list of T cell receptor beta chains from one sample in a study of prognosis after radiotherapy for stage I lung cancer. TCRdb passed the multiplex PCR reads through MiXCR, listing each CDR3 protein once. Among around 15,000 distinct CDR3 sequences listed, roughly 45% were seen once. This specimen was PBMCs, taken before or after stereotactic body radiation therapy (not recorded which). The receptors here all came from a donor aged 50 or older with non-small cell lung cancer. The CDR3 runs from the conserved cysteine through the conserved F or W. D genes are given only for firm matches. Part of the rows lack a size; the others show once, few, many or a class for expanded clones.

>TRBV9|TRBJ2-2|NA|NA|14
CASSVAPRDGELFF
TGTGCCAGCAGCGTAGCTCCGAGGGACGGTGAGCTGTTTTTT
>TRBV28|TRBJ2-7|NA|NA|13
CASRLLSGHEQYF
TGTGCCAGCAGACTTTTATCGGGTCACGAGCAGTACTTC
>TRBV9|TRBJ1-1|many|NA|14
CASSDRYAGSAAFF
TGTGCCAGCAGCGACAGATACGCCGGGAGCGCAGCTTTCTTT
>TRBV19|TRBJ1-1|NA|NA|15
CASSRGTVLGAEAFF
TGTGCCAGTAGTAGAGGGACCGTGCTTGGGGCTGAAGCTTTCTTT
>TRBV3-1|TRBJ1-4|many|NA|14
CASSQGWGDEKLFF
TGTGCCAGCAGCCAAGGATGGGGGGATGAAAAACTGTTTTTT
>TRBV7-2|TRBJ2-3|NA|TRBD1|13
CASSDYRGRAQYF
TGTGCCAGTAGCGACTACAGGGGGCGGGCGCAGTATTTT
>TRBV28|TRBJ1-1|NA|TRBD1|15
CASSSGTGVDTGAFF
TGTGCCAGCAGTTCCGGGACAGGGGTTGACACTGGAGCTTTCTTT
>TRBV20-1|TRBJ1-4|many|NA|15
CSASTGGLTNEKLFF
TGCAGTGCTAGCACTGGGGGGCTAACTAATGAAAAACTGTTTTTT
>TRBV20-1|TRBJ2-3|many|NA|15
CSARDIMRDTDTQYF
TGCAGTGCTAGAGATATAATGCGGGACACAGATACGCAGTATTTT
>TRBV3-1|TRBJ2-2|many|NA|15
CASSKTGQNTGELFF
TGTGCCAGCAGCAAAACGGGACAGAACACCGGGGAGCTGTTTTTT
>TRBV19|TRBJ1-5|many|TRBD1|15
CATRITTGPGQPQHF
TGTGCCACCCGAATTACGACAGGGCCTGGACAGCCCCAGCATTTT
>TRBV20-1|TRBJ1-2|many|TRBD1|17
CSANPRELQGAVYGYTF
TGCAGTGCTAATCCCCGAGAATTACAGGGGGCTGTCTATGGCTACACCTTC
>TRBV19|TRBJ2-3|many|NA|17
CASSLAATPASTDTQYF
TGTGCCAGTAGCCTCGCCGCTACGCCCGCTAGCACAGATACGCAGTATTTT
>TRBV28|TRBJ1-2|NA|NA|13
CASTPRPHYGYTF
TGTGCCAGCACCCCGAGGCCGCACTATGGCTACACCTTC
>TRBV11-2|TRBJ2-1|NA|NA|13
CASSSDRYNEQFF
TGTGCCAGCAGCTCGGACCGCTACAATGAGCAGTTCTTC